This is a list of T cell receptor beta chains from one sample in a study of CD8 T cells in Susac syndrome. MiXCR, applied by TCRdb to the immunoSEQ multiplex PCR reads, yields one record per CDR3 protein. The sample records approximately 270,000 distinct CDR3 sequences, just over 90% being singletons. Sequencing input: CD4+ T cells from PBMCs. The receptors here all came from a human donor with multiple sclerosis. CDR3s leave out the opening cysteine and the closing phenylalanine or tryptophan.

V gene	J gene	CDR3 protein
TRBV30	TRBJ1-5	AWSSAIMGQPQH
TRBV2	TRBJ1-4	ASNIPGRKLF
TRBV19	TRBJ1-5	ASSIMAAQPQH
TRBV20-1	TRBJ1-1	SARDRGTEAF
TRBV6-5	TRBJ1-5	ASRDSSNQPQH
TRBV5-4	TRBJ2-3	ATWPGGGSTDTQY
TRBV28	TRBJ1-1	ASSLPRVGGRRTEAF
TRBV5-6	TRBJ1-1	ASSRPLPDGELTEAF
TRBV27	TRBJ2-4	ASSSQGVGKNIQY
TRBV6-6	TRBJ2-5	ASSPRAPQETQY
TRBV5-1	TRBJ2-3	ASSPSTLLSSTDTQY
TRBV7-2	TRBJ2-1	ASSLRGGFSYNEQF
TRBV4-1	TRBJ1-4	ASSPRTVTNEKLF
TRBV30	TRBJ1-1	AWRPRTAVEAF
TRBV3-1	TRBJ2-5	ASSRMAGGEETQY
TRBV24-1	TRBJ1-1	ATSDGGAQNTEAF
TRBV19	TRBJ1-5	ASSTGDLGQPQH
TRBV6-1	TRBJ2-2	ASSDAGGGAGELF
TRBV29-1	TRBJ1-1	SSAFGFEAF
TRBV4-2	TRBJ1-2	ASSQEGNRAQYGYT
TRBV5-4	TRBJ2-1	ASSTTSGRADEQF
TRBV29-1	TRBJ2-7	SVVQGTYEQY
TRBV19	TRBJ2-2	ASSTGRTRELF
TRBV4-1	TRBJ1-2	ASSQDLGNYGYT
TRBV27	TRBJ2-4	ASSFSDRGLGKNIQY
TRBV4-2	TRBJ1-2	ASSQEPGQGYT
TRBV5-1	TRBJ2-7	ASSPGLATYYEQY
TRBV28	TRBJ2-1	ASSLTGGSWGEQF
TRBV4-1	TRBJ2-6	ASSLDPGQGLPSGANVLT
TRBV7-2	TRBJ1-2	ASSLALYGYT
TRBV5-1	TRBJ2-3	ASSLSLWGRSTDTQY
TRBV20-1	TRBJ2-7	SARDPRGRPYEQY
TRBV11-2	TRBJ2-1	ASSRDRNNEQF
TRBV24-1	TRBJ2-5	ATSDGDSRETQY
TRBV7-9	TRBJ2-5	ASSFFRTLGETQY
TRBV29-1	TRBJ2-5	SVKKSPSGTAGGKETQY
TRBV19	TRBJ2-7	ASSPRGLAGDLDEQY
TRBV20-1	TRBJ1-1	RATVNTEAF
TRBV5-1	TRBJ1-1	ASSLFWAGDTEAF
TRBV20-1	TRBJ2-5	SASPPGRGQETQY
TRBV20-1	TRBJ1-2	SASSLTAANYGYT
TRBV7-2	TRBJ2-2	ASRKGGSGTGELF
TRBV25-1	TRBJ1-1	ASSLDRDLNTEAF
TRBV5-6	TRBJ1-6	ASSEYRGTGWSSPLH
TRBV29-1	TRBJ1-1	SVNRGTEAF
TRBV30	TRBJ1-1	AWSVRAGQTKAF
TRBV4-1	TRBJ2-1	ASSQGTSVYNEQF
TRBV12-5	TRBJ1-6	ASGFRGLPGFAFNSPLH
TRBV3-1	TRBJ2-7	ASSQSISGFSYEQY
TRBV19	TRBJ1-1	ASSRGVEDTEAF
TRBV27	TRBJ1-2	ASAGQGVPNYGYT
TRBV4-1	TRBJ1-3	ASSQGNRGNTIY
TRBV27	TRBJ1-1	ASRLSGASTEAF
TRBV29-1	TRBJ2-3	SVVAGVPDTQY
TRBV20-1	TRBJ2-3	SARSQSPFTDTQY
TRBV20-1	TRBJ1-2	SARDRGTGGAWGYT
TRBV30	TRBJ1-1	AWSRGLGVTEAF
TRBV6-1	TRBJ2-6	ASSTPSSGANVLT
TRBV6-5	TRBJ1-6	ASSYSRQGDSPLH